The clone carrying this T cell receptor beta chain was observed at least ten times. The record originates from a study of T cell responses to AZD1222 COVID-19 vaccine. Data came from immunoSEQ multiplex PCR; TCRdb stores just in-frame clones and leaves some out. The repertoire holds roughly 180,000 clones, around 93% seen once, with under 2.5% in the top ten. J was trimmed by 8 bases and V by 0 bases; bases with no gene match: 6. There are 15 residues in the CDR3. Per the germline V gene, CDR1 is MRHNA and CDR2 is SNTAGT. The chain is built from TRBV6-4 and TRBJ2-1; 8 nucleotides align to TRBD1. This receptor was taken from an adult in good health. Material: peripheral blood, obtained on day 0 of AZD1222 vaccination. The CDR3 reads CASSDSTGATDEQFF. CDR3 nucleotide sequence: TGTGCCAGCAGTGACTCGACAGGGGCGACGGATGAGCAGTTCTTC.